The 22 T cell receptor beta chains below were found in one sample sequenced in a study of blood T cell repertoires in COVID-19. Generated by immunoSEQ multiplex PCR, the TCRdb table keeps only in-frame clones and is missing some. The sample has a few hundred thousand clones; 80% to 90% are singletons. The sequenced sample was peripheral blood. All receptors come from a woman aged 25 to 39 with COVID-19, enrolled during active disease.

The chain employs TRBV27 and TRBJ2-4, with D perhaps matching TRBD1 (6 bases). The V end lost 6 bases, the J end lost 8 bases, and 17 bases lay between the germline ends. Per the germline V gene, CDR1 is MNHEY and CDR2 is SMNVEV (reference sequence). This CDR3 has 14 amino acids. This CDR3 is CASSTLGASDIQYF. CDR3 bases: TGTGCCAGCAGCACACTGGGGGCGTCGGACATTCAGTACTTC.

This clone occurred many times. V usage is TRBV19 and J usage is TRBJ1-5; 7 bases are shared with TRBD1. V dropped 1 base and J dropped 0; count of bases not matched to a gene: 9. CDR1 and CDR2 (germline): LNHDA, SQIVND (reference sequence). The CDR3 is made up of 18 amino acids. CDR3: CASSIAGEGAYSNQPQHF. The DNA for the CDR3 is TGTGCCAGTAGTATAGCAGGAGAGGGGGCCTATAGCAATCAGCCCCAGCATTTT.

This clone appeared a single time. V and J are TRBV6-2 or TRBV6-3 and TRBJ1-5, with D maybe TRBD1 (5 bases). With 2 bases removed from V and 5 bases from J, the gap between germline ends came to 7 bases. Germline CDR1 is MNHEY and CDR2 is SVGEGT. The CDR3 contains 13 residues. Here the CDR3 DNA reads TGTGCCAGCAGTTACCCCAGGGATCAGCCCCAGCATTTT. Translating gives CASSYPRDQPQHF.

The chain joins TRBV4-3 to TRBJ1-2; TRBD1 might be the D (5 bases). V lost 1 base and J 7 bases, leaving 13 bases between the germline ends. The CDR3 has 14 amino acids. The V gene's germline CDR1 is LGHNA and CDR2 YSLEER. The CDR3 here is CASSQVGGGGGYTF. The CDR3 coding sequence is TGCGCCAGCAGCCAAGTCGGGGGGGGTGGTGGCTACACCTTC.

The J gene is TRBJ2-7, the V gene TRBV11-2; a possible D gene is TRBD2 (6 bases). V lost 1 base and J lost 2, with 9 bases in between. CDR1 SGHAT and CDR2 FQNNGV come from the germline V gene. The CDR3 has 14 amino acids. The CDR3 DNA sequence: TGTGCCAGCAGCTTAGCCAGGGAGGCCTACGAGCAGTACTTC. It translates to CASSLAREAYEQYF.

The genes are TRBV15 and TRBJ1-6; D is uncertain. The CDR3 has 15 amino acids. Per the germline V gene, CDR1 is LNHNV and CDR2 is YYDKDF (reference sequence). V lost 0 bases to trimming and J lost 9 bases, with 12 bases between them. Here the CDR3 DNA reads TGTGCCACCAGCAGAGACCCCGGTGGTGGTTCACCCCTCCACTTT. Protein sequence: CATSRDPGGGSPLHF.

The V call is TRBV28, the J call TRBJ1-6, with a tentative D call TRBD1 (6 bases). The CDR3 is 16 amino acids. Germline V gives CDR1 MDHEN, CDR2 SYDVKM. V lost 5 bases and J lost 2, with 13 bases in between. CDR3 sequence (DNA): TGTGCCAGCAGTCCCGAACAGGGCCCCTATAATTCACCCCTCCACTTT. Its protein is CASSPEQGPYNSPLHF.

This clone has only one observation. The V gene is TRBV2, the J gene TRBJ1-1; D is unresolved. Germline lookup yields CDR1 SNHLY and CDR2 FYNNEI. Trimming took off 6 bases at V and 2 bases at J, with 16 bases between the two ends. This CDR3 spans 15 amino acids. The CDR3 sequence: CASSVQPSGNTEAFF. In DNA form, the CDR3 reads TGTGCCAGCAGCGTACAACCGTCGGGTAACACTGAAGCTTTCTTT.

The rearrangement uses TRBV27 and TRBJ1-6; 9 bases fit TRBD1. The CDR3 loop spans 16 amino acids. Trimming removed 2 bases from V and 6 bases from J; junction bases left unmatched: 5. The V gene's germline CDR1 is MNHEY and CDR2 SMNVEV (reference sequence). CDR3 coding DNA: TGTGCCAGCAGTTTACTACAGGGGGCAGGTAATTCACCCCTCCACTTT. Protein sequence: CASSLLQGAGNSPLHF.

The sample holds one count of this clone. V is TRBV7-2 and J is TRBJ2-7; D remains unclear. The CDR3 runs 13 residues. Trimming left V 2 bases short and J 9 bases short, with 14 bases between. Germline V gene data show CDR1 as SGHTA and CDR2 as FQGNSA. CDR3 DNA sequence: TGTGCCAGCAGCTTATCGCCCCCCCCGGGGCAGTACTTC. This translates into CASSLSPPPGQYF.

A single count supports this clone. The CDR3: CASSPGTGELFF. Written as DNA, the CDR3 is TGTGCCAGCAGCCCAGGTACCGGGGAGCTGTTTTTT. The V and J genes are TRBV11-2 and TRBJ2-2; no clear D. The CDR3 extends over 12 amino acids. Trimming pared 5 bases from V and 5 bases from J, leaving 6 bases between. Germline CDR1 SGHAT, CDR2 FQNNGV.

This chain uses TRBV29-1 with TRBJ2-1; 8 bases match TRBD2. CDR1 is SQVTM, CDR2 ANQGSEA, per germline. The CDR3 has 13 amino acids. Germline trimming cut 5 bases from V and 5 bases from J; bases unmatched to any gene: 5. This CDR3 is CSVLGLAHNEQFF. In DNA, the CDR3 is TGCAGCGTTCTTGGACTAGCACACAATGAGCAGTTCTTC.

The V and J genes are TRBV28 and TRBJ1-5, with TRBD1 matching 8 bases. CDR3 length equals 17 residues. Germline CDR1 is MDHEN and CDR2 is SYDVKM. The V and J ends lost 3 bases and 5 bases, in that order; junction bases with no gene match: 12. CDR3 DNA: TGTGCCAGCAGTTTCGGCAGGGGGCACGGGTGGGATCAGCCCCAGCATTTT. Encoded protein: CASSFGRGHGWDQPQHF.

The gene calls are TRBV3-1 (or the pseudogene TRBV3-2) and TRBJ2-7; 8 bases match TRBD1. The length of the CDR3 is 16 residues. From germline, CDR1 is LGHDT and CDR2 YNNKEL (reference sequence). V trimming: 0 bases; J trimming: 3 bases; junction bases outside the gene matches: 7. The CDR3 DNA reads TGTGCCAGCAGCCAAGATCCGCCGGGGACAGGCTACGAGCAGTACTTC. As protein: CASSQDPPGTGYEQYF.

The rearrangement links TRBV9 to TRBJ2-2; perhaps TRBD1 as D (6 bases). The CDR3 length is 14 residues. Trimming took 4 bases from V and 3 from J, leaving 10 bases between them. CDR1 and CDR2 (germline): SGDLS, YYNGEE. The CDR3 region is CASSIQGHTGELFF. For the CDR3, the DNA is TGTGCCAGCAGCATACAGGGTCACACCGGGGAGCTGTTTTTT. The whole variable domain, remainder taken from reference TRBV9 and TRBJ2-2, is DSGVTQTPKHLITATGQRVTLRCSPRSGDLSVYWYQQSLDQGLQFLIQYYNGEERAKGNILERFSAQQFPDLHSELNLSSLELGDSALYFCASSIQGHTGELFFGEGSRLTVL.

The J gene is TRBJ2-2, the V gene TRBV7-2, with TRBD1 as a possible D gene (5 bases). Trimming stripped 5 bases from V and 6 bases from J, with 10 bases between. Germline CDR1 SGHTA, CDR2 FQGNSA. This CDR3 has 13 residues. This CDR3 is CASSRGHPGELFF. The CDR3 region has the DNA TGTGCCAGCAGCCGAGGACATCCCGGGGAGCTGTTTTTT.

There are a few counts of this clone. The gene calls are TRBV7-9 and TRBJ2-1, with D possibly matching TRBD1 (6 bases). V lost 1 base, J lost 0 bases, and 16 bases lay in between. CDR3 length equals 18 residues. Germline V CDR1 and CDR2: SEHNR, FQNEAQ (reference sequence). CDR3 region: CASSLDRDMGSSYNEQFF. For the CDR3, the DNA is TGTGCCAGCAGCTTAGACCGGGACATGGGAAGCTCCTACAATGAGCAGTTCTTC.

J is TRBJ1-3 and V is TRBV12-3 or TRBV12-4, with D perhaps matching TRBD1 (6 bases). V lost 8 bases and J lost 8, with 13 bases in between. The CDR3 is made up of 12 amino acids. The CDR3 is CASSIQGHTIYF. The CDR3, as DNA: TGTGCCAGCTCGATACAGGGACACACCATATATTTT.

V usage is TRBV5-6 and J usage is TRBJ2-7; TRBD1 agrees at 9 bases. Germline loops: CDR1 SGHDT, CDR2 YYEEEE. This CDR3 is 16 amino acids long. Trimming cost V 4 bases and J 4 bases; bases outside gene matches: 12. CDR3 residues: CASSHRDRAVGYEQYF. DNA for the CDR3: TGTGCCAGCAGCCACCGGGACAGGGCTGTTGGATACGAGCAGTACTTC. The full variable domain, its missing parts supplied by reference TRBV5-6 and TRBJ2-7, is DAGVTQSPTHLIKTRGQQVTLRCSPKSGHDTVSWYQQALGQGPQFIFQYYEEEERQRGNFPDRFSGHQFPNYSSELNVNALLLGDSALYLCASSHRDRAVGYEQYFGPGTRLTVT.

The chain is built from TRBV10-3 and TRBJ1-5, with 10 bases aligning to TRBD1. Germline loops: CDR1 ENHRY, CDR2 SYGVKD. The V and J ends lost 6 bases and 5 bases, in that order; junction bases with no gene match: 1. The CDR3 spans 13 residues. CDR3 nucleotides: TGTGCCATCAGCGGACAGGGGGATCAGCCCCAGCATTTT. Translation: CAISGQGDQPQHF.

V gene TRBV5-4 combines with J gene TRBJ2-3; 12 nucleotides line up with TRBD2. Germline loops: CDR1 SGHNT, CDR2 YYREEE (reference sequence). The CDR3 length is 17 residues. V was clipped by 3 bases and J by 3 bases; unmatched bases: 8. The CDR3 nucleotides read TGTGCCAGCAGCTCCAAGGGACTAGCGGGTGGGACAGATACGCAGTATTTT. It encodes CASSSKGLAGGTDTQYF.

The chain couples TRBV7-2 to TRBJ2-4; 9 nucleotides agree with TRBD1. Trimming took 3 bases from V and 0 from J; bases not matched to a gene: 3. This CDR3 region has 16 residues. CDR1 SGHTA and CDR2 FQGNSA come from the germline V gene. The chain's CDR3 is CASSFRDRAAKNIQYF. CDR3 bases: TGTGCCAGCAGCTTCCGGGACAGGGCAGCCAAAAACATTCAGTACTTC.